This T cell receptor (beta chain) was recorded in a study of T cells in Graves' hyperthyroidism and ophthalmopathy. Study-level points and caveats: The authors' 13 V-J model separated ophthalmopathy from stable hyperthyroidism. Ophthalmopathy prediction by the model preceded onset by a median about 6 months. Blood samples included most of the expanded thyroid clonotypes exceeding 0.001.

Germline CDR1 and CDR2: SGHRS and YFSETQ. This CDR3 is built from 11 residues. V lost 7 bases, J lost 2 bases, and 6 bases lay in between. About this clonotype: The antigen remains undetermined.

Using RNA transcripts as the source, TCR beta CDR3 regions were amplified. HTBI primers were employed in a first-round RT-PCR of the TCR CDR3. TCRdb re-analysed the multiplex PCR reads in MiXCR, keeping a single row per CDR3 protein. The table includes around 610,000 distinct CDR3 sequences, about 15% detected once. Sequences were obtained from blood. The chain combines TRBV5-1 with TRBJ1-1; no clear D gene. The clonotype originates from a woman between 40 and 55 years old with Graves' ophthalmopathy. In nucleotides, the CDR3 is TGCGCCAGCGGGAGCAACACTGAAGCTTTCTTT. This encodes CASGSNTEAFF. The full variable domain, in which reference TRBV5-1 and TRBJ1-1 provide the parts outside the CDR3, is KAGVTQTPRYLIKTRGQQVTLSCSPISGHRSVSWYQQTPGQGLQFLFEYFSETQRNKGNFPGRFSGRQFSNSRSEMNVSTLELGDSALYLCASGSNTEAFFGQGTRLTVV.